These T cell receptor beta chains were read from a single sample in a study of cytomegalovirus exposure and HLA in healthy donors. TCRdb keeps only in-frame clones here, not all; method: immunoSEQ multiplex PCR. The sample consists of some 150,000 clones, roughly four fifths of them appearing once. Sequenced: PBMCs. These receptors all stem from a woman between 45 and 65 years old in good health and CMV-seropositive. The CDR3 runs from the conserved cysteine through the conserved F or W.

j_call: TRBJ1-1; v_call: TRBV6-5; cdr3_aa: CASSGTLNTEAFF
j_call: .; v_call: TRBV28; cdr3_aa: CASRGGGSGAYEQYF
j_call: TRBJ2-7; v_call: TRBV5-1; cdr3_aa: CASSAPTGWSSYEQYF
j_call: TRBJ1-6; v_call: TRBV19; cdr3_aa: CASSLGTETGNSPLHF
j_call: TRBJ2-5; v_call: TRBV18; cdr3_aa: CASSEQGQETQYF
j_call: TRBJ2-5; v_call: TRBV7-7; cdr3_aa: CASSLGSGGALETQYF
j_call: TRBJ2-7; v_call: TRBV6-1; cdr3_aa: CASRARRYEQYF
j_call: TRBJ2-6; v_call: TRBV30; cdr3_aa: CAWDQGTGANVLTF
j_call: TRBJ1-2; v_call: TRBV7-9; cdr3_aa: CASSPTGTGTGYGYTF
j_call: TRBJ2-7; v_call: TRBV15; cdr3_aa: CATSRAPPGQRQPYEQYF
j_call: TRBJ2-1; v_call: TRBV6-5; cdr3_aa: CASSYSSSGDEQFF
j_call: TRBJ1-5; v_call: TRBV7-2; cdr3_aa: CASSFRGQPQHF
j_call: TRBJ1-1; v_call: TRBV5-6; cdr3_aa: CASSLDRTAEAFF
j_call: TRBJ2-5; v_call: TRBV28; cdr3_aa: CASSLWREGLRETQYF
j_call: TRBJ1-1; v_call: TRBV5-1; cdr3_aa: CASSHPNGNTEAFF
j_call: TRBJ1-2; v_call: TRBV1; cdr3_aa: CTSSQGGYGYTF
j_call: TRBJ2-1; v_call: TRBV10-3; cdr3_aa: CAISLIQGSYNEQFF
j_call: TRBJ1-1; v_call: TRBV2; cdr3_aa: CASRKGQPNTEAFF
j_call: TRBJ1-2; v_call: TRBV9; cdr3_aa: CASSSGQGIGGYTF
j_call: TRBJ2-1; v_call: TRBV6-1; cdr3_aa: CASSESAGLVNNEQFF
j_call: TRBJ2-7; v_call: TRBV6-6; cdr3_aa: CASSYSQGTYEQYF
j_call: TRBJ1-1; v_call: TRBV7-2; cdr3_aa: CASSLGPDRGGFF
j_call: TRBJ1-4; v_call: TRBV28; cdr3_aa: CASSLHPGQPPLKEKLFF
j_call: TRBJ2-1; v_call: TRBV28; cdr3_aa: CASSLDLTHYNEQFF
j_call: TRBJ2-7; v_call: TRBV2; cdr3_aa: CASKYRGSRYEQYF
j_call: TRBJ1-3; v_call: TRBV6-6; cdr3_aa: CASSYAGTVGNTIYF
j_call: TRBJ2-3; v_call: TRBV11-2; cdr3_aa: CASSLVLSPDTQYF
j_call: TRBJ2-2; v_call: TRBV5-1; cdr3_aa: CASSLDSPNTGELFF
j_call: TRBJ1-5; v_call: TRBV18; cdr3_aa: CASSPRQGSEGNQPQHF
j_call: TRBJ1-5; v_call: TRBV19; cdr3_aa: CASHRALNQPQHF
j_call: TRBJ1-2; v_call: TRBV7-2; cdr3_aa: CASSLAAGPYGYTF
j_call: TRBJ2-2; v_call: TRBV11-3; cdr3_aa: CASSLSPRSTGELFF
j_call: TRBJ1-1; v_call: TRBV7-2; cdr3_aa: CASSLGVHRRAFF
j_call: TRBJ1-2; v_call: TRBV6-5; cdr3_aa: CASSESGFYYGYTF
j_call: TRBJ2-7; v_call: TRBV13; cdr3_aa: CASSVRTSGGYEQYF
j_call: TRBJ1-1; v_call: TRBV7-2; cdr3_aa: CASSLHRRGDTEAFF
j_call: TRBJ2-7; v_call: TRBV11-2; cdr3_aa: CASSLDGLAGAFNYEQYF
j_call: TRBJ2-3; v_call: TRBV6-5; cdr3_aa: CASTSLRTDTQYF
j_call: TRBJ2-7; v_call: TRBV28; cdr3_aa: CASTPGQSYEQYF
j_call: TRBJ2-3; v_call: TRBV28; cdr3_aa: CASSYYPSSTDTQYF
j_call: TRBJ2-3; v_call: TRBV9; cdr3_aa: CASSETSGGTDTQYF
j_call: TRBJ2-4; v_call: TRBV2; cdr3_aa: CASSAYGLAGNIQYF
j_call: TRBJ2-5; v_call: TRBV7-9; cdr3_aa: CASSSLGTVQETQYF
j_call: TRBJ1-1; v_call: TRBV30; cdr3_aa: CAWSVTLLEVNTEAFF
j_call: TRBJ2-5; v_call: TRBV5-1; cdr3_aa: CASSFYYGLAGTTPQETQYF
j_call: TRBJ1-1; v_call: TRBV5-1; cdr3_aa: CASRRGGLDTEAFF
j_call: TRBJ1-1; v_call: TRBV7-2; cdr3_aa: CASSFTGTGSTEAFF
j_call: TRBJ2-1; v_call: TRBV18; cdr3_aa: CASSPGLAGFNEQFF
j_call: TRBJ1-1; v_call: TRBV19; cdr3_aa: CASSIRGQANTEAFF
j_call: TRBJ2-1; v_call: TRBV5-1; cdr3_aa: CASSFTGPYNEQFF
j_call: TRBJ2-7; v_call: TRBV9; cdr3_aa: CASSTRDRVTGISGEQYF
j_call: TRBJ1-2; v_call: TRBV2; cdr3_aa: CASSEVPGGGAGGYTF
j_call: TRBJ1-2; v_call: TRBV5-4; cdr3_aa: CASSLDGAANYGYTF
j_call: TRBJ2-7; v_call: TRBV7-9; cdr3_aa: CASSLMGKPDRSPYEQYF
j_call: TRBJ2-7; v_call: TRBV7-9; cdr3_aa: CSSSFWTLPYEQYF
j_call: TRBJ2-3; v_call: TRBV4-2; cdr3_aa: CASSQVSGSRTDTQYF
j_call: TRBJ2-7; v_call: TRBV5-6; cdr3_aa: CASSGTGTGIYEQYF
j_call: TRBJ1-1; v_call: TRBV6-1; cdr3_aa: CASSEKGAEGTEAFF
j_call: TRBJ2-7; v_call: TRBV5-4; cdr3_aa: CASSRTGQLYEQYF
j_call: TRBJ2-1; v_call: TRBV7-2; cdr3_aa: CASSLGGGPGYEQFF